The sequence of this T cell receptor beta chain was determined in a study of cytomegalovirus exposure and HLA in healthy donors. About the study: The use of the same platform for the approximately 110 validation repertoires and the approximately 690 first-cohort repertoires was reported by a later analysis.

As concerns this clone: Its antigen remains unidentified.

Regarding the study as a whole: The dataset shows that most TCR sequences were rare, while some public TCRs occurred in many donors. In the roughly 110 validation repertoires, around 95% of cluster scores exceeded 0, per a later analysis. In vitro checks showed that a few CMV-associated chains really do target CMV antigens.

Using immunoSEQ multiplex PCR, the repertoire was profiled, and TCRdb retains in-frame clones only, with some absent. The table records some 170,000 clones, around nine tenths of them present only once. CDR1 and CDR2 (germline): SEHNR, FQNEAQ (reference sequence). There are 14 residues in the CDR3. With V trimmed by 5 bases and J by 4 bases, 7 bases remained unmatched. Sequencing was carried out using PBMCs. The chain employs TRBV7-9 and TRBJ1-2; 7 nucleotides line up with TRBD1. The sequence was obtained from a man aged 18 to 35 in good health and CMV-seropositive. In nucleotides, the CDR3 is TGTGCCAGCAGCCCGGGGACAGAAACCTATGGCTACACCTTC. This encodes CASSPGTETYGYTF.